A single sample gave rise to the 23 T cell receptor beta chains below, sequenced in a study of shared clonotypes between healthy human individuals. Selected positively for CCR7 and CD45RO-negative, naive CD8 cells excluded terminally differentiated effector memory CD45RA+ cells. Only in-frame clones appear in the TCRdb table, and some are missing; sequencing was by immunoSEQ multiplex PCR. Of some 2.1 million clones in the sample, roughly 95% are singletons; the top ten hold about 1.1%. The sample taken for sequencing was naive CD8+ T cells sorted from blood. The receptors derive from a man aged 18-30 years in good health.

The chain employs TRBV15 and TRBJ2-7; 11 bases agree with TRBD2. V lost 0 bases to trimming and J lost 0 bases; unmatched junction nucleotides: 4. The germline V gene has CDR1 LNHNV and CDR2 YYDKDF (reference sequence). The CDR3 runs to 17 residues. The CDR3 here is CATSRDSGRVSSYEQYF. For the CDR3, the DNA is TGTGCCACCAGCAGAGATAGCGGGAGGGTAAGCTCCTACGAGCAGTACTTC.

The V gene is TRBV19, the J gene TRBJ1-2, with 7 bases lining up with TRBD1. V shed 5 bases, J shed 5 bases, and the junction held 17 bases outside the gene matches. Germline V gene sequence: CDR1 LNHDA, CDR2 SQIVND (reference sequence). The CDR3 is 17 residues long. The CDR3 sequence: CASSPRWVFGTEYGYTF. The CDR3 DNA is TGTGCCAGTAGTCCACGGTGGGTATTCGGGACAGAATATGGCTACACCTTC.

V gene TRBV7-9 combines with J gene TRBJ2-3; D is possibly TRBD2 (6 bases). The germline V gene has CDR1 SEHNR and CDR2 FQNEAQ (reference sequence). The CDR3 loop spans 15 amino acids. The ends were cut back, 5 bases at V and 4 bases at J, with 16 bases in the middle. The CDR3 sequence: CASSPFKGGADTQYF. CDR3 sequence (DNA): TGTGCCAGCAGCCCCTTCAAGGGAGGTGCAGATACGCAGTATTTT.

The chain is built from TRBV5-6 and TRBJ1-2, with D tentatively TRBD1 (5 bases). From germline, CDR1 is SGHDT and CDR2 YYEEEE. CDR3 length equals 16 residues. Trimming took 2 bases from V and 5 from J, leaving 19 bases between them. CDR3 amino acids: CASSFLTGTEAYGYTF. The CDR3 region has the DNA TGTGCCAGCAGCTTCCTGACCGGGACGGAGGCTTATGGCTACACCTTC.

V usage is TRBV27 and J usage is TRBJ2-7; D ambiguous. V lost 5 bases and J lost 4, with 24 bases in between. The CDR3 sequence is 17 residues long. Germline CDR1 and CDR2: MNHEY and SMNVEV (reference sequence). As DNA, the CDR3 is TGTGCCAGCAGTCCCCGGCCGAGCAACCAAGAAAGGTACGAGCAGTACTTC. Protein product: CASSPRPSNQERYEQYF.

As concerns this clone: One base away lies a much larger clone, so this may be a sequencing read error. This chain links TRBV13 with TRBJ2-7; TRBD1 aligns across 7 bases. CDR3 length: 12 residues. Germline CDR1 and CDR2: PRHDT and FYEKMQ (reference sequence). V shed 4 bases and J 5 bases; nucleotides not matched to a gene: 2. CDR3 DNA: TGTGCCAGCAGCTGGGGACAGCACGAGCAGTACTTC. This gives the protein CASSWGQHEQYF.

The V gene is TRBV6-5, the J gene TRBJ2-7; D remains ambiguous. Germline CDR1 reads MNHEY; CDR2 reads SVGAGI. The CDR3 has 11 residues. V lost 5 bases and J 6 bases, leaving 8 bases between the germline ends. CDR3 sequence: CASSTGIEQYF. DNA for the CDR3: TGTGCCAGCAGTACCGGAATCGAGCAGTACTTC.

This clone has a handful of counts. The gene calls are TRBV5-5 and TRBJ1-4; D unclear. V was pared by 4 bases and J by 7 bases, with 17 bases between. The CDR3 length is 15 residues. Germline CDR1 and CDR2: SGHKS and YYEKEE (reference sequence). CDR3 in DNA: TGTGCCAGCAGCGATCCGGGCCCCGCTGGTGAAAAACTGTTTTTT. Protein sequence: CASSDPGPAGEKLFF. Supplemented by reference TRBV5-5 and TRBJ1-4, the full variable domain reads DAGVTQSPTHLIKTRGQQVTLRCSPISGHKSVSWYQQVLGQGPQFIFQYYEKEERGRGNFPDRFSARQFPNYSSELNVNALLLGDSALYLCASSDPGPAGEKLFFGSGTQLSVL.

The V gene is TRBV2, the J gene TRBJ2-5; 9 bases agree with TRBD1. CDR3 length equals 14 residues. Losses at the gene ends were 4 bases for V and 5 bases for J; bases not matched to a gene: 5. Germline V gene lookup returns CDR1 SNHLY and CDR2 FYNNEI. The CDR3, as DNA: TGTGCCAGCAGTGGTACAGGGGGCCGGGAGACCCAGTACTTC. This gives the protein CASSGTGGRETQYF. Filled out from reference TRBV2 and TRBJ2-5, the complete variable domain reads EPEVTQTPSHQVTQMGQEVILRCVPISNHLYFYWYRQILGQKVEFLVSFYNNEISEKSEIFDDQFSVERPDGSNFTLKIRSTKLEDSAMYFCASSGTGGRETQYFGPGTRLLVL.

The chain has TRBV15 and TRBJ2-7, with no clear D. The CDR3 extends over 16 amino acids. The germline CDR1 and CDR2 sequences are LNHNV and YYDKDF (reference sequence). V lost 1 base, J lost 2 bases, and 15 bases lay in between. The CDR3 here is CATSRAYSTLTYEQYF. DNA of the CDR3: TGTGCCACCAGCAGAGCCTATTCGACCCTTACCTACGAGCAGTACTTC.

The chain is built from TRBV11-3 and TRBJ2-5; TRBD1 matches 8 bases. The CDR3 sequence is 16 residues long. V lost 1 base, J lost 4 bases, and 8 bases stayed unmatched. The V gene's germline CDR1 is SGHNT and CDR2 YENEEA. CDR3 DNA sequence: TGTGCCAGCAGCTTAGGGGGGCAGGGGGCGACAGAGACCCAGTACTTC. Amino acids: CASSLGGQGATETQYF.

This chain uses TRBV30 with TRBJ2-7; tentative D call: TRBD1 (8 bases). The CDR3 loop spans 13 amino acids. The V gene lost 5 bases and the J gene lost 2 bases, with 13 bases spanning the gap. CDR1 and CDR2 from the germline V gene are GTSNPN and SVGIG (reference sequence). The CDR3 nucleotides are TGTGCCTGGGATACAGGGGGGGCCTACGAGCAGTACTTC. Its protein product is CAWDTGGAYEQYF.

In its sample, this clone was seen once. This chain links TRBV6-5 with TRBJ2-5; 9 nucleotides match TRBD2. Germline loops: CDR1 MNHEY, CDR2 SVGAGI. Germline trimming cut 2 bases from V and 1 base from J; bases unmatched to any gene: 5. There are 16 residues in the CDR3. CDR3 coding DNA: TGTGCCAGCAGTTACCAGCGGGAGGACCCCCAAGAGACCCAGTACTTC. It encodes CASSYQREDPQETQYF.

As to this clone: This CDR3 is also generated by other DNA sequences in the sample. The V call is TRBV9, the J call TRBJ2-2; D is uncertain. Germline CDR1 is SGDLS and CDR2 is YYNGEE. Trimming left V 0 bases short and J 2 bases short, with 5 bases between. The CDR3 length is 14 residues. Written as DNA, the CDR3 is TGTGCCAGCAGCGTAGGTGACAACACCGGGGAGCTGTTTTTT. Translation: CASSVGDNTGELFF.

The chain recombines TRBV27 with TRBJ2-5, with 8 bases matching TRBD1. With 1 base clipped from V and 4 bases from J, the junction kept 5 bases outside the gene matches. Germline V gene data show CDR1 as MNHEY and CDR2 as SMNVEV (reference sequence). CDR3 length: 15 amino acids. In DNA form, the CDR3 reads TGTGCCAGCAGTTTATGGGCAGGGGGCTTAGAGACCCAGTACTTC. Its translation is CASSLWAGGLETQYF.

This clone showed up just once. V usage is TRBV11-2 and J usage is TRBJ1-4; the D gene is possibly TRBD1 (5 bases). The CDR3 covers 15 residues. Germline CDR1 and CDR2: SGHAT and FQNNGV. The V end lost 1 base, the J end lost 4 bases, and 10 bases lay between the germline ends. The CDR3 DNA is TGTGCCAGCAGCTTAGTCGACAGAGTTAATGAAAAACTGTTTTTT. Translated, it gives CASSLVDRVNEKLFF. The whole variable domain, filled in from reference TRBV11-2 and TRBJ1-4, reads EAGVAQSPRYKIIEKRQSVAFWCNPISGHATLYWYQQILGQGPKLLIQFQNNGVVDDSQLPKDRFSAERLKGVDSTLKIQPAKLEDSAVYLCASSLVDRVNEKLFFGSGTQLSVL.

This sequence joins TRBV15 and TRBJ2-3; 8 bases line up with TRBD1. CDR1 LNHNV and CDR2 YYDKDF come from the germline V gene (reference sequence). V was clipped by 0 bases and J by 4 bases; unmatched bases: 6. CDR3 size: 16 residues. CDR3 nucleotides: TGTGCCACCAGCAGAGAGGCCATGACAGGGGCAGATACGCAGTATTTT. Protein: CATSREAMTGADTQYF.

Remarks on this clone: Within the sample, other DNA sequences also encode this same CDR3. CDR3 nucleotide sequence: TGTGCCAGCAGCTTGGGGCTAGCCTACGAGCAGTACTTC. As protein: CASSLGLAYEQYF. The genes are TRBV7-6 and TRBJ2-7, with D possibly matching TRBD1 (5 bases). The ends were cut back, 3 bases at V and 2 bases at J, with 8 bases in the middle. Germline loops: CDR1 SGHVS, CDR2 FNYEAQ. The CDR3 runs to 13 residues.

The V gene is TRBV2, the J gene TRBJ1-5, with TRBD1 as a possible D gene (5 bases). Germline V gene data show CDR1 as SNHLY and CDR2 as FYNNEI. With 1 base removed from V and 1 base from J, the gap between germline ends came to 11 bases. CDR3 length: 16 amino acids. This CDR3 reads CASSEGGGPSNQPQHF. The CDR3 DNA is TGTGCCAGCAGTGAAGGGGGGGGACCGAGCAATCAGCCCCAGCATTTT.

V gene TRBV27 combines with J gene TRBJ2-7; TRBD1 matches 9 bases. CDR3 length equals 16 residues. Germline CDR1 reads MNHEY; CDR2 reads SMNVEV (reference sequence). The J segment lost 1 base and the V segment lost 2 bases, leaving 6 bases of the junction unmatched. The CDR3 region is CASSLLGGTGSYEQYF. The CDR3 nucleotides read TGTGCCAGCAGTTTACTGGGCGGGACAGGGTCCTACGAGCAGTACTTC.

The CDR3 region is CASGLTGPVATNEKLFF. As DNA, the CDR3 is TGTGCTAGTGGTTTGACGGGACCGGTTGCAACTAATGAAAAACTGTTTTTT. This chain connects TRBV12-5 to TRBJ1-4; possibly TRBD1 for D (5 bases). CDR1 LGHNT and CDR2 FRNRAP come from the germline V gene. V was pared by 2 bases and J by 0 bases, with 13 bases between. The CDR3 is 17 amino acids.

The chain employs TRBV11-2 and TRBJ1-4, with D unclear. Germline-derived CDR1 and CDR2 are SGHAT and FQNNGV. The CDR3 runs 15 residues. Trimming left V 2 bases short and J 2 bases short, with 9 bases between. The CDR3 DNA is TGTGCCAGCAGCTTAAGTCCGGGGACTAATGAAAAACTGTTTTTT. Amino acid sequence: CASSLSPGTNEKLFF.

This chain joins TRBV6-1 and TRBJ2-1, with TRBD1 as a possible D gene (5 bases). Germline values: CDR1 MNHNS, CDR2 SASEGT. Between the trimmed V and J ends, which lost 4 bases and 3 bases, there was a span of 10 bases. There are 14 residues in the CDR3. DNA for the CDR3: TGTGCCAGCAGTGTAACGGACAACTACAATGAGCAGTTCTTC. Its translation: CASSVTDNYNEQFF.